This TCR beta chain was observed in a study of blood T cell repertoires in COVID-19. Study-level information: Samples taken during acute and convalescent COVID-19 were collected in the United States, Italy and Spain.

Using immunoSEQ multiplex PCR, the repertoire was profiled, and TCRdb retains in-frame clones only, with some absent. Counted here are 150,000 or so clones, around 83% occurring once; the ten biggest clones make up approximately 9.1%. The length of the CDR3 is 16 residues. The V gene's germline CDR1 is WSHSY and CDR2 SAAADI. V lost 6 bases and J lost 1; bases outside the gene matches: 10. In terms of age and location, participants ranged from roughly 18 to 95 years and lived in roughly 22 US areas. The study assigned cohorts using participant-reported clinical history. In Cohort 3, a recovered donor had either two negative PCRs, clearance, or symptom resolution.

The sample taken for sequencing was PBMCs or T cells enriched from blood (not recorded which). The rearrangement uses TRBV10-2 and TRBJ1-1, with TRBD1 matching 8 bases. This clonotype was sampled from a man aged 45-65 years who had recovered from COVID-19. The CDR3 nucleotides are TGCGCCAGCAGATCAGGGGGCGCTGGGGGGAACACTGAAGCTTTCTTT. Encoded protein: CASRSGGAGGNTEAFF.